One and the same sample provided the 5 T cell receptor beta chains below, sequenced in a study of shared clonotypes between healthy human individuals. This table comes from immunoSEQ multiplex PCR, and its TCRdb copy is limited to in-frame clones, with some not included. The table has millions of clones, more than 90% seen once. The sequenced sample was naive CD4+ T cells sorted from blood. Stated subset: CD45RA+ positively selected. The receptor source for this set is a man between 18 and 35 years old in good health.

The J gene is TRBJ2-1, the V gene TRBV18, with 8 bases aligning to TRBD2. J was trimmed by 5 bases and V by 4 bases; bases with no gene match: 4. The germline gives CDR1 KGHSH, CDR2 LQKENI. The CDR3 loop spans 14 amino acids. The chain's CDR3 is CASSLNSGNNEQFF. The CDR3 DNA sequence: TGTGCCAGCTCACTGAATAGCGGGAACAATGAGCAGTTCTTC. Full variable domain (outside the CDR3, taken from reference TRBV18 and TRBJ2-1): NAGVMQNPRHLVRRRGQEARLRCSPMKGHSHVYWYRQLPEEGLKFMVYLQKENIIDESGMPKERFSAEFPKEGPSILRIQQVVRGDSAAYFCASSLNSGNNEQFFGPGTRLTVL.

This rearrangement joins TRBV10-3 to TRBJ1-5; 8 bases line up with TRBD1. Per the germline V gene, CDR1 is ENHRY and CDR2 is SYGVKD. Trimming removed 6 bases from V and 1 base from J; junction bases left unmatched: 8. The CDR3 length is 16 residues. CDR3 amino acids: CAISSTGDRSNQPQHF. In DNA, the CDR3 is TGTGCCATCAGCTCGACAGGGGACAGGAGCAATCAGCCCCAGCATTTT.

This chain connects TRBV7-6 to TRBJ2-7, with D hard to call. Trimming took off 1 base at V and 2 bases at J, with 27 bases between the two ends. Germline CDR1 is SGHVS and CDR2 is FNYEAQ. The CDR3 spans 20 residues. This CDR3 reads CASSLGMGYPSMTVTYEQYF. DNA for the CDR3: TGTGCCAGCAGCTTAGGTATGGGCTACCCGTCAATGACTGTTACCTACGAGCAGTACTTC.

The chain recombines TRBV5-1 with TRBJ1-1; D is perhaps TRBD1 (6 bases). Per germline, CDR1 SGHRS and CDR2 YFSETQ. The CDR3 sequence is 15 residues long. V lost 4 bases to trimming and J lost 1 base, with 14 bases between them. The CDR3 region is CASSPTRQENTEAFF. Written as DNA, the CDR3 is TGCGCCAGCAGCCCGACACGACAGGAGAACACTGAAGCTTTCTTT.

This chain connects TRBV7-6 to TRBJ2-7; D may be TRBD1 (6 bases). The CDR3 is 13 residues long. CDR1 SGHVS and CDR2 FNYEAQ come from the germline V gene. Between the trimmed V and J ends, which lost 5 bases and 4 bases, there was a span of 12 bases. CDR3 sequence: CASSPTGKYEQYF. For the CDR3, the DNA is TGTGCCAGCAGCCCTACAGGGAAGTACGAGCAGTACTTC.